This T cell receptor (beta chain) emerged from a study of CXCR3-negative and CXCR3-positive naive CD8 T cells. Study results and limitations: Researchers reported similar TRBV-TRBJ usage in naive CXCR3-negative and CXCR3-positive cells, though memory differed. Naive CXCR3-positive cells had TRB CDR3s more hydrophobic than those of CXCR3-negative naive cells. Relative to memory CD8+ cells, whose diversity was much lower, both naive subsets had comparably high diversity.

This CDR3 has 17 residues. CDR1 and CDR2 from the germline V gene are LGHNA and YNFKEQ. A note on this clonotype: The antigen is not known.

In triplicate, each CD8+ T cell subset was sorted at fewer than 350,000 cells per replicate. Naive CD8+ T cells displayed a CD45RO-CCR7+CD27+CD95- phenotype. All TRB cDNA libraries came from 5' RACE performed with UMI labels. TCRdb reprocessed the 5' RACE reads; each CDR3 protein has one entry and no DNA is given. Found here are roughly 93,000 distinct CDR3 sequences; the top ten clones hold 1.1%. The chain combines TRBV4-2 with TRBJ2-1; TCRdb's D call, TRBD1, is unchecked because there is no DNA. This receptor was taken from a human donor in good health. Some clones in this sample may be carry-over from other donors' samples. Sequenced material: naive CXCR3+ CD8+ T cells from blood. Subset reported: CD45RO-CCR7+CD27+CD95- naive CD8+ T cells expressing CXCR3 (TNR3+). The CDR3: CASSQTRGGGELNEQFF.